The sample holds many counts of the clone carrying this T cell receptor (beta chain). Its antigen remains unknown. Researchers built TCR beta libraries using quantitative 5'-RACE with molecular barcodes. Via MiXCR, TCRdb re-called the 5' RACE reads, giving one row per CDR3 protein. The table has roughly 400,000 distinct CDR3 sequences, about 20% seen once. The record originates from a study of CD8 T cells in ankylosing spondylitis. Germline V lookup: CDR1 DFQATT, CDR2 SNEGSKA (reference sequence). V was pared by 5 bases and J by 5 bases, with 15 bases between. This CDR3 region has 13 residues. Whole-study results and caveats: Ankylosing spondylitis blood appeared to be characterized by a TCR beta motif of eight highly homologous variants. Disease-associated clones were reportedly significantly overrepresented in matched ankylosing spondylitis synovial fluid.

V is TRBV20-1 and J is TRBJ2-5; weak D call: TRBD1 (7 bases). Sample: blood, either unsorted or a sorted T cell fraction (not recorded which). The receptor's source is a male donor with ankylosing spondylitis. The DNA for the CDR3 is TGCAGTGCTCACCCACAGGGGAGGGAGACCCAGTACTTC. It specifies CSAHPQGRETQYF.